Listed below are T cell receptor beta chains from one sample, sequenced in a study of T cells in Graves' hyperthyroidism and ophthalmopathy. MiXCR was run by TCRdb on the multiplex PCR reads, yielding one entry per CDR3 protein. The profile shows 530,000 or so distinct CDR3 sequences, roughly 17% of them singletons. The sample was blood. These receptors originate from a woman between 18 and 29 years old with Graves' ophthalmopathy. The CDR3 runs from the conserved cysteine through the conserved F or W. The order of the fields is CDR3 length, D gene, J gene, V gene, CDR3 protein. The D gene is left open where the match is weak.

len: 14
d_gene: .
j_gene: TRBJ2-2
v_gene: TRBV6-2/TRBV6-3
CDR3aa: CASRRVAATGELFF

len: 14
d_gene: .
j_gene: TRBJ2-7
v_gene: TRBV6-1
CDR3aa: CASSESRSSYEQYF

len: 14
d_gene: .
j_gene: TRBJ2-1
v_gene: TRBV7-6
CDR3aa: CASSLRGVGGEQFF

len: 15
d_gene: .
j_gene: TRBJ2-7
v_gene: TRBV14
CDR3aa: CASSQELRGPEEQYF

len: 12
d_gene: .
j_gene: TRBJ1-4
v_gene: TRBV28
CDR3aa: CATHGTNEKLFF

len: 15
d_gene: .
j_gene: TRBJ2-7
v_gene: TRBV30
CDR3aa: CAWSVGSLSSYEQYF

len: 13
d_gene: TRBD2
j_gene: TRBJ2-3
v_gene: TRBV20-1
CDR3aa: CRETSGRRSSQYF

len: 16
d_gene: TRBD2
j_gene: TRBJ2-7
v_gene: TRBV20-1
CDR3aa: CSARDLRRENPYEQYF

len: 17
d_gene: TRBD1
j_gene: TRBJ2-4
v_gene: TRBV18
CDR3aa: CASSPHGTELAKNIQYF

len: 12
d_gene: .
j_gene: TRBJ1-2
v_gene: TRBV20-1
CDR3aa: CSASKGEDGYTF

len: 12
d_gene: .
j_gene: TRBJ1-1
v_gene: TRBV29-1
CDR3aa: CSVVGGGTEAFF

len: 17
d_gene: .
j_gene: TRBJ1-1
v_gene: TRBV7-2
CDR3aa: CASSLVVSQLGDTEAFF

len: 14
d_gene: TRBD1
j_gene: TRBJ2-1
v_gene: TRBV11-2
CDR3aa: CASTLRDRYNEQFF

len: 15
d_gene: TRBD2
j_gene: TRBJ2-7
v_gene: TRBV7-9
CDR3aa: CASSITSGLGNEQYF

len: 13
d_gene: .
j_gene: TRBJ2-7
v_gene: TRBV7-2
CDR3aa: CASSLSPRYEQYF

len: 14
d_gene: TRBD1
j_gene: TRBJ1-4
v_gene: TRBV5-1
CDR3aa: CASSLQGALEKLFF

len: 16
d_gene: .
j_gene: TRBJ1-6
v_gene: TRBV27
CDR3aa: CASRPLGRGVNSPLHF

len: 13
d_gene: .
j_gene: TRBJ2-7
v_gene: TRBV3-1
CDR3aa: CASSPGLPGEQYF

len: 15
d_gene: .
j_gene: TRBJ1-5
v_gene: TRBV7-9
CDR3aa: CASSQAGAGYQPQHF

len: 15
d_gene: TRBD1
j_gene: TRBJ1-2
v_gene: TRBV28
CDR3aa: CASSPFQTGYHGYTF

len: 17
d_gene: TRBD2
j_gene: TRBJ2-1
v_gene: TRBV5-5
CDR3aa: CASSPYSSGGGHNEQFF

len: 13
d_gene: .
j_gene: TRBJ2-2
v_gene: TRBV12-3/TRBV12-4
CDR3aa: CASTRINTGELFF

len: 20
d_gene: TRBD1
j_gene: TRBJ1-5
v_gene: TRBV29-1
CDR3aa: CSVERVSFGTTGGQDQPQHF

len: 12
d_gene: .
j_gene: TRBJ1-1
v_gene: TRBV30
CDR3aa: CAWRRTGAEAFF

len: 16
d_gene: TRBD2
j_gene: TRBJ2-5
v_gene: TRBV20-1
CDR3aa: CSARDWRLAASGTQYF

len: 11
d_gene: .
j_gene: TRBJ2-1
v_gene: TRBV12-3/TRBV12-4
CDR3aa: CASSFGSEQFF

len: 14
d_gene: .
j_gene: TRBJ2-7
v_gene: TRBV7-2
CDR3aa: CASQGQRLSYEQYF

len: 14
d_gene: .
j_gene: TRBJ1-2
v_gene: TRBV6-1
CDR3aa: CASSRMTSNYGYTF

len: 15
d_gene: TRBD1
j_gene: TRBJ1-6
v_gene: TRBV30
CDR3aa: CAWSPPGQMNSPLHF

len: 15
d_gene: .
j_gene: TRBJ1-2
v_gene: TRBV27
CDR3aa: CASSLAQGMDYGYTF

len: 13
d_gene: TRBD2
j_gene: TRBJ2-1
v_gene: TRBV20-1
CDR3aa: CSAAGGPYNEQFF

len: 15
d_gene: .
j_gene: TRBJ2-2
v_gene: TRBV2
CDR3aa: CASRAAYGNTGELFF

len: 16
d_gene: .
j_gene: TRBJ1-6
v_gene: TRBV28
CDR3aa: CASSSTGVSYNSPLHF

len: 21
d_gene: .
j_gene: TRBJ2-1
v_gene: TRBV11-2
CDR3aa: CASSLLRAGSLRESSYNEQFF

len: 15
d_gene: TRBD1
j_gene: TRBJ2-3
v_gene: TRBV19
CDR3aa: CASSLRDRDTDTQYF

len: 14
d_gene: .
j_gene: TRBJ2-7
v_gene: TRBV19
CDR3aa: CASPDSQGRYEQYF

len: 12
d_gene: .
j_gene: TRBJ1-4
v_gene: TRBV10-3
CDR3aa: CAISDGGEKLFF

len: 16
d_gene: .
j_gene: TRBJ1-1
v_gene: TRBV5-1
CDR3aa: CASRYSGSSVITEAFF

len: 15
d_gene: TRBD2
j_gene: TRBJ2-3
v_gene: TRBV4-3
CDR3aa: CASSQGAGVSDTQYF

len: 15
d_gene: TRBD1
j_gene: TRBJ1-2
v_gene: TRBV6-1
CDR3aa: CASKIAGQGALGYTF

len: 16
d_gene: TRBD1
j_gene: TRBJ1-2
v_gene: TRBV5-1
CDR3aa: CASSLEPGQGFYGYTF

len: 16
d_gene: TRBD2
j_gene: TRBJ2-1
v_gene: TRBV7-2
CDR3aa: CASSSLGTSGISEQFF